The present T cell receptor beta chain was sequenced within a study of blood T cell repertoires in COVID-19. Study summary: The study drew acute and convalescent COVID-19 samples from the United States, Italy and Spain. PBMCs, B-cell-depleted T cells, or T cells were the source of the cDNA or gDNA that made up the material.

Methods used by the authors: Using reference gene primer amplification, nucleated cell counts were estimated. Assay: immunoSEQ multiplex PCR; the TCRdb copy retains only in-frame clones and omits some. V and J calls and clone size are copied from that table; D and trimming were computed from the DNA. The sample lists about 130,000 clones, approximately 86% seen once, with over 9.5% in the top ten. The CDR3 length is 12 residues. The germline V and J ends were trimmed by 0 bases and 10 bases, with 9 bases remaining between them. Per the germline V gene, CDR1 is MNHEY and CDR2 is SVGAGI. This receptor was obtained from a woman in her seventies with COVID-19, enrolled during active disease. The sample comprised peripheral blood. V usage is TRBV6-5 and J usage is TRBJ1-1; D possibly corresponds to TRBD1 (5 bases). This CDR3 is CASSYSSGSAFF. DNA for the CDR3: TGTGCCAGCAGTTACTCCTCAGGGTCAGCTTTCTTT.